These 28 T cell receptor beta chains share one sample of origin, sequenced in a study of blood T cells in healthy people across ages. A second PCR, run for about 7 to 11 cycles, used a sample-barcoded 5' primer plus a J-beta primer mix. TCRdb re-called the 5' RACE reads through MiXCR, storing one row per CDR3 protein. The sample carries 1.5 million to 1.8 million distinct CDR3 sequences, less than 45% recorded once. Sequencing used blood. These receptors came from a young woman in good health.

This clonotype was seen ten or more times. This chain links TRBV2 with TRBJ2-5; no clear D. From germline, CDR1 is SNHLY and CDR2 FYNNEI. V dropped 3 bases and J dropped 11 bases, with 16 bases sitting between them. The CDR3 covers 13 residues. Here the CDR3 reads CASSEDRHNEQYF. The CDR3 nucleotides are TGTGCCAGCAGTGAGGACCGACACAATGAGCAGTACTTC.

The chain links TRBV27 to TRBJ2-7, with TRBD1 matching over 9 bases. The trim removed 4 bases at V and 2 bases at J, leaving 6 bases unmatched. The CDR3 consists of 15 residues. Per the germline V gene, CDR1 is MNHEY and CDR2 is SMNVEV (reference sequence). The CDR3 sequence: CASSYTGGLTYEQYF. The CDR3 DNA reads as TGTGCCAGCAGTTATACAGGGGGCCTCACCTACGAGCAGTACTTC.

The chain carries TRBV7-9 and TRBJ1-1; TRBD1 matches 9 bases. V dropped 5 bases and J dropped 2; count of bases not matched to a gene: 12. The CDR3 has 17 amino acids. Germline assignment: CDR1 SEHNR and CDR2 FQNEAQ (reference sequence). The CDR3: CASSERGTGRANTEAFF. CDR3 sequence (DNA): TGTGCCAGCAGCGAGAGAGGGACAGGGAGGGCCAACACTGAAGCTTTCTTT.

V and J are TRBV6-2 or TRBV6-3 and TRBJ1-5, with D hard to call. Trimming removed 2 bases from V and 3 bases from J, with 11 bases in between. CDR1 is MNHEY, CDR2 SVGEGT, per germline. CDR3 length: 15 residues. CDR3 sequence: CASSYRQQLNQPQHF. The CDR3 nucleotides read TGTGCCAGCAGTTACCGTCAACAGCTCAATCAGCCCCAGCATTTT.

Details on this clonotype: Compared with germline, one end of the junction differs, possibly owing to a read error. Written as DNA, the CDR3 is TGCGCCAGCAGCCAACCCAAGTACTATGGCTACGCCTTC. Amino acids: CASSQPKYYGYAF. This rearrangement joins TRBV4-1 to TRBJ1-2; unclear D gene. Germline CDR1 reads MGHRA; CDR2 reads YSYEKL. The CDR3 has 13 residues.

This chain connects TRBV12-3 or TRBV12-4 to TRBJ2-1; 11 bases map to TRBD2. The CDR3 is 15 amino acids. The V segment lost 7 bases and the J segment 2 bases; nucleotides outside the gene matches: 4. The CDR3: CASTYSGGAYNEQFF. Here the CDR3 DNA reads TGTGCCAGCACCTATAGCGGGGGGGCCTACAATGAGCAGTTCTTC.

V usage is TRBV27 and J usage is TRBJ2-1; 8 bases agree with TRBD2. Trimming cost V 0 bases and J 10 bases; bases outside gene matches: 8. This CDR3 is built from 15 residues. Germline CDR1 is MNHEY and CDR2 is SMNVEV (reference sequence). The CDR3 bases are TGTGCCAGCAGTTTATCGGGACTAGGAGTCAAGGAGCAGTTCTTC. Translated: CASSLSGLGVKEQFF.

The CDR3 DNA is TGTGCCAGCAGCCAACCGACTAACTATGGCTACACCTTC. Protein product: CASSQPTNYGYTF. The chain uses TRBV7-9 and TRBJ1-2; D uncertain. This CDR3 spans 13 amino acids. The germline CDR1 and CDR2 sequences are SEHNR and FQNEAQ (reference sequence). V shed 5 bases and J shed 0 bases, with 7 bases lying between them.

The chain combines TRBV12-3 or TRBV12-4 with TRBJ2-7, with D uncertain. The CDR3 is 12 residues long. Deletions cut 6 bases from V and 4 bases from J, with 10 bases between. The CDR3 bases are TGTGCCAGCAGACTTTGGGGTTACGAGCAGTACTTC. Protein product: CASRLWGYEQYF.

For this clonotype: Germline is not matched at one junction end, which may reflect a read error. This chain links TRBV5-1 with TRBJ1-2; a weak D match, TRBD1 (5 bases). The CDR3 totals 13 residues. Per the germline V gene, CDR1 is SGHRS and CDR2 is YFSETQ. The CDR3 sequence: CASSPTQDYGYTF. The DNA for the CDR3 is TGCGCCAGCAGCCCGACACAGGACTATGGCTACACGTTC.

The chain recombines TRBV7-9 with TRBJ1-2; no reliable D call. V dropped 9 bases and J dropped 1 base, with 21 bases sitting between them. Germline V gene data show CDR1 as SEHNR and CDR2 as FQNEAQ (reference sequence). CDR3 length: 16 residues. The CDR3 nucleotides are TGTGCCAGTAGCCCCCCGACGACATACCTTAACTATGGCTACACCTTC. Protein: CASSPPTTYLNYGYTF. Using reference TRBV7-9 and TRBJ1-2 for the parts outside the CDR3, the full variable domain is DTGVSQNPRHKITKRGQNVTFRCDPISEHNRLYWYRQTLGQGPEFLTYFQNEAQLEKSRLLSDRFSAERPKGSFSTLEIQRTEQGDSAMYLCASSPPTTYLNYGYTFGSGTRLTVV.

This clonotype was detected a few times. This rearrangement joins TRBV18 to TRBJ2-1, with TRBD2 identical over 9 bases. This CDR3 is built from 18 residues. Trimming cost V 1 base and J 2 bases; bases outside gene matches: 9. Per the germline V gene, CDR1 is KGHSH and CDR2 is LQKENI. CDR3 protein: CASSPLPTSGRTYNEQFF. The CDR3 region has the DNA TGTGCCAGCTCACCACTCCCTACTAGCGGGCGCACCTACAATGAGCAGTTCTTC.

This clonotype was observed a few times. V gene TRBV29-1 combines with J gene TRBJ2-1, with 8 bases aligning to TRBD2. This CDR3 contains 15 residues. Germline V gene data show CDR1 as SQVTM and CDR2 as ANQGSEA. V shed 6 bases, J shed 7 bases, and the junction held 14 bases outside the gene matches. For the CDR3, the DNA is TGCAGCGTCGGGAGGGGGGCGGGAGGTATAAATGAGCAGTTCTTC. Residues: CSVGRGAGGINEQFF.

The V and J genes are TRBV20-1 and TRBJ2-1; D call uncertain. Germline V gene data show CDR1 as DFQATT and CDR2 as SNEGSKA (reference sequence). V was cut by 4 bases and J by 0 bases, with 13 bases left in between. The CDR3 length is 15 residues. This CDR3 reads CSANQLTRSYNEQFF. The CDR3 DNA is TGCAGTGCTAATCAACTAACCCGCTCCTACAATGAGCAGTTCTTC.

This chain links TRBV4-3 with TRBJ2-1, with 7 nucleotides matching TRBD2. J was trimmed by 5 bases and V by 4 bases; bases with no gene match: 2. Germline CDR1 reads LGHNA; CDR2 reads YSLEER. The CDR3 covers 13 residues. The CDR3 bases are TGCGCCAGCAGCCGCGGGACTAACAATGAGCAGTTCTTC. Translation: CASSRGTNNEQFF.

The chain combines TRBV20-1 with TRBJ1-2, with D maybe TRBD1 (6 bases). Germline CDR1 is DFQATT and CDR2 is SNEGSKA (reference sequence). V lost 7 bases to trimming and J lost 1 base, with 13 bases between them. The CDR3 totals 13 residues. The CDR3 bases are TGCAGTGTCCCCGACAGGCGTAACTATGGCTACACCTTC. The encoded protein is CSVPDRRNYGYTF.

This clonotype occurred a few times. This rearrangement joins TRBV5-4 to TRBJ1-1; D is possibly TRBD1 (6 bases). Between the trimmed V and J ends, which lost 3 bases and 2 bases, there was a span of 14 bases. Looked up from germline, CDR1 is SGHNT and CDR2 is YYREEE (reference sequence). This CDR3 has 15 residues. The CDR3 coding sequence is TGTGCCAGCAGCTCACGCAGGGGTCGAAACACTGAAGCTTTCTTT. This translates into CASSSRRGRNTEAFF.

This clonotype was detected only a few times. The chain has TRBV6-5 and TRBJ1-1; D unresolved. CDR3 length equals 13 residues. V was cut by 2 bases and J by 4 bases, with 8 bases left in between. In germline, CDR1 is MNHEY, CDR2 SVGAGI. The CDR3 nucleotides read TGTGCCAGCAGTTACGGCCCCGTCACTGAAGCTTTCTTT. As protein: CASSYGPVTEAFF.

This clonotype was observed a few times. The chain carries TRBV12-3 or TRBV12-4 and TRBJ1-6, with a tentative D call TRBD1 (5 bases). The CDR3 length is 14 residues. Trimming pared 5 bases from V and 6 bases from J, leaving 11 bases between. The CDR3 spells CASSRRGPNSPLHF. CDR3 nucleotides: TGTGCCAGCAGTCGTCGGGGACCTAATTCACCCCTCCACTTT.

This CDR3 is CSARDFRPEAFF. Written as DNA, the CDR3 is TGCAGTGCTAGAGATTTTAGGCCTGAAGCTTTCTTT. The chain employs TRBV20-1 and TRBJ1-1; unclear D gene. Germline CDR1 and CDR2: DFQATT and SNEGSKA (reference sequence). The ends were cut back, 0 bases at V and 6 bases at J, with 8 bases in the middle. The CDR3 totals 12 residues.

The CDR3 coding sequence is TGCGCCAGCAGCCTCCGACAGGGCTACCCCTACGAGCAGTACTTC. Translation gives CASSLRQGYPYEQYF. V gene TRBV4-1 combines with J gene TRBJ2-1, with 7 bases matching TRBD1. The DNA end is a closer match to TRBJ2-7, so the J assignment may be wrong. The CDR3 extends over 15 amino acids. Germline V gene data show CDR1 as MGHRA and CDR2 as YSYEKL.

The rearrangement joins TRBV7-6 to TRBJ2-3, with 8 bases matching TRBD2. J lost 2 bases, V lost 5 bases, and 3 bases had no gene match. Germline CDR1 SGHVS, CDR2 FNYEAQ. The CDR3 covers 14 residues. The CDR3 region has the DNA TGTGCCAGCAGCATTAGCGGGGACACAGATACGCAGTATTTT. Its protein is CASSISGDTDTQYF.

The DNA of the CDR3 is TGTGCCAGCAGCATAAGACCAGGGACAGCGGATACGCAGTATTTT. Amino acid sequence: CASSIRPGTADTQYF. The chain combines TRBV9 with TRBJ2-3; TRBD1 matches at 7 bases. The ends lost 4 bases at V and 6 bases at J; junction bases unmatched: 11. CDR1 is SGDLS and CDR2 is YYNGEE in the germline V gene. This CDR3 has 15 amino acids.

The chain recombines TRBV4-1 with TRBJ2-7; D not resolved. V lost 4 bases to trimming and J lost 5 bases, with 12 bases between them. This CDR3 has 13 residues. Germline V gene lookup returns CDR1 MGHRA and CDR2 YSYEKL. This CDR3 is CASSLTILNEQYF. CDR3 bases: TGCGCCAGCAGCCTTACTATTTTGAACGAGCAGTACTTC.

Concerning this clonotype: Germline is not matched at one junction end, which may reflect a read error. The chain employs TRBV20-1 and TRBJ2-5, with a possible D match to TRBD2 (5 bases). The DNA end lines up better with TRBJ2-7; the J call may be wrong. The CDR3 has 14 residues. The V gene's germline CDR1 is DFQATT and CDR2 SNEGSKA (reference sequence). The CDR3 loop is CSVRSGLVFYEQYF. The DNA for the CDR3 is TGCAGTGTTAGAAGTGGACTCGTCTTCTACGAGCAGTACTTC.

Of note for this clonotype: Sequence at one end of the junction differs from germline and may be a read error. The chain couples TRBV3-1 to TRBJ2-5; D unresolved. The CDR3 has 14 residues. Germline CDR1 reads LGHDT; CDR2 reads YNNKEL (reference sequence). This chain's CDR3 is CAASQDGYHETQYF. The CDR3 bases are TGTGCTGCAAGCCAAGACGGGTACCATGAGACCCAGTACTTC.

The chain is built from TRBV20-1 and TRBJ1-6; D is perhaps TRBD1 (6 bases). The V end was cut by 6 bases, the J end by 7 bases, with 22 bases between. The CDR3 length is 16 residues. Germline V lookup: CDR1 DFQATT, CDR2 SNEGSKA (reference sequence). The CDR3 DNA follows: TGCAGTGCCAACCTCGGGGGGCCCCTAAAAAATTCACCCCTCCACTTT. Its translation: CSANLGGPLKNSPLHF.

The V call is TRBV14, the J call TRBJ2-5, with D hard to call. Trimming took off 4 bases at V and 3 bases at J, with 12 bases between the two ends. The CDR3 has 14 residues. Germline lookup yields CDR1 SGHDN and CDR2 FVKESK. The CDR3 region has the DNA TGTGCCAGCAGCCGAACCCCCACGGAAGAGACCCAGTACTTC. It is translated as CASSRTPTEETQYF.